The 7 T cell receptor beta chains below all came from one sample that was sequenced in a study of T cell responses to AZD1222 COVID-19 vaccine. TCRdb's copy holds only in-frame clones and misses some; the assay was immunoSEQ multiplex PCR. The repertoire holds about 86,000 clones, with approximately 90% as singletons. Here the sequenced sample was peripheral blood, taken 28 days after the second AZD1222 dose. Receptor source: an adult who received the AZD1222 COVID-19 vaccine.

V gene TRBV6-1 combines with J gene TRBJ1-6, with D unresolved. The CDR3 sequence is 16 residues long. V was pared by 3 bases and J by 5 bases, with 14 bases between. Germline V gene data show CDR1 as MNHNS and CDR2 as SASEGT. The CDR3 sequence is CASSDGNSVHNSPLHF. In DNA form, the CDR3 reads TGTGCCAGCAGTGATGGAAACTCCGTGCATAATTCACCCCTCCACTTT.

This clone has just a few counts. The CDR3 region has the DNA TGTGCCAGCAGCCCGATAGCGGGGGGGCTCTACTACGAGCAGTACTTC. Translated, it gives CASSPIAGGLYYEQYF. The chain couples TRBV7-8 to TRBJ2-7, with 11 bases matching TRBD2. Germline values: CDR1 SGHVS, CDR2 FQNEAQ. This CDR3 region has 16 residues. The J segment lost 3 bases and the V segment lost 5 bases, leaving 9 bases of the junction unmatched.

V usage is TRBV6-1 and J usage is TRBJ2-7; 7 bases are a match to TRBD2. V was clipped by 3 bases and J by 0 bases; unmatched bases: 5. Per germline, CDR1 MNHNS and CDR2 SASEGT. This CDR3 has 15 residues. This CDR3 is CASSDSGAYSYEQYV. The CDR3 nucleotides are TGTGCCAGCAGTGACAGCGGGGCCTACTCCTACGAGCAGTACGTC.

The rearrangement joins TRBV10-3 to TRBJ1-1, with TRBD1 matching 8 bases. Per the germline V gene, CDR1 is ENHRY and CDR2 is SYGVKD. The CDR3 is 15 residues long. The V gene end was trimmed by 2 bases and the J gene end by 0 bases; junction bases not matched to a gene: 2. The CDR3 loop is CAISEGQGLNTEAFF. DNA of the CDR3: TGTGCCATCAGTGAGGGACAGGGACTGAACACTGAAGCTTTCTTT.

The chain is built from TRBV19 and TRBJ2-3, with TRBD2 matching 13 bases. The ends lost 5 bases at V and 7 bases at J; junction bases unmatched: 3. The CDR3 runs 14 residues. CDR1 is LNHDA and CDR2 is SQIVND in the germline V gene (reference sequence). The CDR3 bases are TGTGCCAGTAGTCAGACTAGCGGGGGGAATACGCAGTATTTT. It specifies CASSQTSGGNTQYF.

This clone appeared a few times. This chain joins TRBV27 and TRBJ2-5; perhaps TRBD2 as D (6 bases). In germline, CDR1 is MNHEY, CDR2 SMNVEV (reference sequence). The CDR3 is 15 amino acids. V shed 0 bases and J shed 4 bases, with 12 bases lying between them. The CDR3 DNA reads TGTGCCAGCAGTTTATCGGGGCTAGCGCGAGAGACCCAGTACTTC. This translates into CASSLSGLARETQYF.

The chain combines TRBV7-9 with TRBJ2-1; tentatively, D is TRBD2 (5 bases). Germline V gene sequence: CDR1 SEHNR, CDR2 FQNEAQ (reference sequence). Trimming removed 5 bases at V and 3 bases at J, with 17 bases between. The CDR3 covers 16 residues. CDR3 region: CASSPSPGGLYNEQFF. The CDR3 DNA reads TGTGCCAGCAGCCCCTCCCCAGGAGGCCTCTACAATGAGCAGTTCTTC.